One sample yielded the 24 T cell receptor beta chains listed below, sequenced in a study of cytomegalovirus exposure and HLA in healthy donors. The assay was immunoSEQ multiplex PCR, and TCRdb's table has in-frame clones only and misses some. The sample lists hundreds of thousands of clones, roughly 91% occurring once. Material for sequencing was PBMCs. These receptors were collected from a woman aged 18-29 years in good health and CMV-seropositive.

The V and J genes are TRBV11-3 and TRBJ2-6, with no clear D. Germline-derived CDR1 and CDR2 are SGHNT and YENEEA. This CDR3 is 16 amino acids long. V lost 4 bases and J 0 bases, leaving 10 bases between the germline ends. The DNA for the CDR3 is TGTGCCAGCAGCTCGCGACAACCCTCTGGGGCCAACGTCCTGACTTTC. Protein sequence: CASSSRQPSGANVLTF.

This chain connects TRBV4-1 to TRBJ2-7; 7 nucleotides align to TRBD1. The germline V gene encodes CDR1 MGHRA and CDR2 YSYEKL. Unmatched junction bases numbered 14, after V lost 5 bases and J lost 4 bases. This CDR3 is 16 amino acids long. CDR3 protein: CASSNRTGKNRYEQYF. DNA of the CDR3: TGCGCCAGCAGCAACAGGACAGGAAAGAACCGTTACGAGCAGTACTTC.

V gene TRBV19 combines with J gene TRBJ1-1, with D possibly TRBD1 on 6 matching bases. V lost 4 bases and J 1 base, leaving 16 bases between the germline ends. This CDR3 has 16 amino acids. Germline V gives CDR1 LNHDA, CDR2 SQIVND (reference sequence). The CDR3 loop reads CASSTRGDTENTEAFF. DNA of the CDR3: TGTGCCAGTAGTACGAGAGGGGACACCGAGAACACTGAAGCTTTCTTT.

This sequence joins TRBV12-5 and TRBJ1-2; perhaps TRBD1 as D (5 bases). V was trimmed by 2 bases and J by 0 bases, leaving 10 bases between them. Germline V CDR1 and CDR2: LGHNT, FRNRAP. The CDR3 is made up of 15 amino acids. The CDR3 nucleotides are TGTGCTAGTGGTTTGCCGCGGACATCTAACTATGGCTACACCTTC. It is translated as CASGLPRTSNYGYTF.

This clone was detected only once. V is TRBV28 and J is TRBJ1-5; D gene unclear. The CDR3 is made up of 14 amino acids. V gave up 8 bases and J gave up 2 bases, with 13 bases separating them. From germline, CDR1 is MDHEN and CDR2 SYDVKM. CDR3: CASSKRLGNQPQHF. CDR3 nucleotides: TGTGCCAGCTCCAAAAGGCTAGGCAATCAGCCCCAGCATTTT.

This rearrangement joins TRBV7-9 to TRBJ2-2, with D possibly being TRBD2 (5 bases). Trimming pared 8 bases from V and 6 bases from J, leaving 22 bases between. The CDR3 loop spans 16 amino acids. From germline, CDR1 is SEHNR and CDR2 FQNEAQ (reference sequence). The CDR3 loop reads CASFSPGKAIPGELFF. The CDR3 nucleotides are TGTGCCAGCTTTTCCCCCGGGAAGGCCATCCCCGGGGAGCTGTTTTTT.

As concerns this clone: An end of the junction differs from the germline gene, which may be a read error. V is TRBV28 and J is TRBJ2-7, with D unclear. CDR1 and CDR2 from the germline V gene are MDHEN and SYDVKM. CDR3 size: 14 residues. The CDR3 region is CASSPSSGLPTPDF. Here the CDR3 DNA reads TGTGCCAGCAGCCCATCTTCGGGTCTTCCAACACCAGACTTC. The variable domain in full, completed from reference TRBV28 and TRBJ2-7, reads DVKVTQSSRYLVKRTGEKVFLECVQDMDHENMFWYRQDPGLGLRLIYFSYDVKMKEKGDIPEGYSVSREKKERFSLILESASTNQTSMYLCASSPSSGLPTPDFGPGTRLTVT.

The CDR3 bases are TGTGCCAGCAGCGTCGGAATGGAGGTGGGGACAGGGTTGGGACGCGAGCAGTACTTC. Translated, it gives CASSVGMEVGTGLGREQYF. The J gene is TRBJ2-7, the V gene TRBV9, with 9 bases matching TRBD1. Germline V gene sequence: CDR1 SGDLS, CDR2 YYNGEE. With 2 bases clipped from V and 6 bases from J, the junction kept 21 bases outside the gene matches. CDR3 length equals 19 residues.

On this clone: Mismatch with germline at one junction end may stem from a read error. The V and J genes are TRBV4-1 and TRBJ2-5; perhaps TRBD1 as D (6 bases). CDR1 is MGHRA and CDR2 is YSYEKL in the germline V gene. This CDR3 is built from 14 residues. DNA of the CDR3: TGCGCCAGCAGCCAAGTTTTGGGGAACAGGGAGCATGACTTC. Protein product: CASSQVLGNREHDF.

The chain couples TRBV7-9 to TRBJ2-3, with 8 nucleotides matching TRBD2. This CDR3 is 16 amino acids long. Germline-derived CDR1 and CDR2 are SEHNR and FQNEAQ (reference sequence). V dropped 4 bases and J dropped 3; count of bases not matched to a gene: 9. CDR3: CASSSRTSSETDTQYF. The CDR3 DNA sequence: TGTGCCAGCAGCTCGAGGACTAGCTCTGAGACAGATACGCAGTATTTT.

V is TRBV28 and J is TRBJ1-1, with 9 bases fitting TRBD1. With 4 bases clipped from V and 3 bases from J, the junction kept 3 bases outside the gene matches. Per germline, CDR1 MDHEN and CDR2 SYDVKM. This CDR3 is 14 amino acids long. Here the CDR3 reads CASSSRTGDTEAFF. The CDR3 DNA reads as TGTGCCAGCAGTTCCAGGACAGGGGACACTGAAGCTTTCTTT. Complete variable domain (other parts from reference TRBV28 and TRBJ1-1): DVKVTQSSRYLVKRTGEKVFLECVQDMDHENMFWYRQDPGLGLRLIYFSYDVKMKEKGDIPEGYSVSREKKERFSLILESASTNQTSMYLCASSSRTGDTEAFFGQGTRLTVV.

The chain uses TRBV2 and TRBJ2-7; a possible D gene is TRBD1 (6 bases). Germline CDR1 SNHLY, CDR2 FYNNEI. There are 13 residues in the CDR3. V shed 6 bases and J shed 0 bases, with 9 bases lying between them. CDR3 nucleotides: TGTGCCAGCAGCCGGGACAACTCCTACGAGCAGTACTTC. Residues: CASSRDNSYEQYF.

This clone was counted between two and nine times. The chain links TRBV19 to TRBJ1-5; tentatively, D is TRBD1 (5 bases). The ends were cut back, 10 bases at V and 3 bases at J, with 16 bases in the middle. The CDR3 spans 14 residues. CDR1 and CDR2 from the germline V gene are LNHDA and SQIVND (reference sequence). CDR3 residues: CATNPQGFNQPQHF. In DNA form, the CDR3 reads TGTGCCACCAACCCTCAGGGCTTCAATCAGCCCCAGCATTTT.

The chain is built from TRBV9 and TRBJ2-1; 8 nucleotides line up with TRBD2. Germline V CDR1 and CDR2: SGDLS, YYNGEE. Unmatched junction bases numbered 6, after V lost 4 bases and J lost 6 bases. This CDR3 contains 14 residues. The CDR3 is CASSRTSPTNEQFF. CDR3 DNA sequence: TGTGCCAGCAGCCGGACTAGCCCGACCAATGAGCAGTTCTTC. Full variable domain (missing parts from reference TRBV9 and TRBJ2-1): DSGVTQTPKHLITATGQRVTLRCSPRSGDLSVYWYQQSLDQGLQFLIQYYNGEERAKGNILERFSAQQFPDLHSELNLSSLELGDSALYFCASSRTSPTNEQFFGPGTRLTVL.

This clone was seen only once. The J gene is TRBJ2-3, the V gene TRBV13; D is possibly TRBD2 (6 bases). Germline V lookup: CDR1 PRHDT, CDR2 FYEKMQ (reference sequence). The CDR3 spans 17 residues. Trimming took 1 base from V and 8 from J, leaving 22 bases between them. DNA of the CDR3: TGTGCCAGCAGCTTAGTTTTAGCGGCAAAAACCGATGGTACGCAGTATTTT. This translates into CASSLVLAAKTDGTQYF.

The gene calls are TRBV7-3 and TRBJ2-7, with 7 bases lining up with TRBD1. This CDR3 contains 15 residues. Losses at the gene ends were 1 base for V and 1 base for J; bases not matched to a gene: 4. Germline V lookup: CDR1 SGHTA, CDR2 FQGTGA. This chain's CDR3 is CASSLSGTESYEQYF. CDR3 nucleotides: TGTGCCAGCAGCTTAAGTGGGACAGAGTCCTACGAGCAGTACTTC.

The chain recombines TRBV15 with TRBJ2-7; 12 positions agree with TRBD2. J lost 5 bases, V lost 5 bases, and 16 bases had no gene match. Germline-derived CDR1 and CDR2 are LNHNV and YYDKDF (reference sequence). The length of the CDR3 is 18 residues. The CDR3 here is CATSSREGLAGPAHEQYF. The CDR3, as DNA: TGTGCCACCAGCTCCCGGGAAGGACTAGCGGGACCAGCCCACGAGCAGTACTTC.

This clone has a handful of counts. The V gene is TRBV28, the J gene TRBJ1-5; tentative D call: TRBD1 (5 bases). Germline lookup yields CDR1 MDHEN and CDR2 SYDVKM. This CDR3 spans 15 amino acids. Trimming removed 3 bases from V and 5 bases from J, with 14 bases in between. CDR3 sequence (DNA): TGTGCCAGCAGTTTTAGGCAGGGAGGGGATCAGCCCCAGCATTTT. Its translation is CASSFRQGGDQPQHF. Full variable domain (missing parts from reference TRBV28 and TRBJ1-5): DVKVTQSSRYLVKRTGEKVFLECVQDMDHENMFWYRQDPGLGLRLIYFSYDVKMKEKGDIPEGYSVSREKKERFSLILESASTNQTSMYLCASSFRQGGDQPQHFGDGTRLSIL.

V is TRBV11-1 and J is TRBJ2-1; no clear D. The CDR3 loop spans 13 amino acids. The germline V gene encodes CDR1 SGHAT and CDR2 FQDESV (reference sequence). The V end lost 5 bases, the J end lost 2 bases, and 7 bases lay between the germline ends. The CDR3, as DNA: TGTGCCAGCAGCCATCCCACCTACAATGAGCAGTTCTTC. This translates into CASSHPTYNEQFF.

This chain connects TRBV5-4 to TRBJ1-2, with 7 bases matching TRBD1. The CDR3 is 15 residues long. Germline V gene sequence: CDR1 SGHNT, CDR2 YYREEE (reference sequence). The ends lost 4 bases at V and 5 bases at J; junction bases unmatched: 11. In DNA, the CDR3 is TGTGCCAGCAGCCTCCGACAGGGCGGATTTTATGGCTACACCTTC. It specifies CASSLRQGGFYGYTF.

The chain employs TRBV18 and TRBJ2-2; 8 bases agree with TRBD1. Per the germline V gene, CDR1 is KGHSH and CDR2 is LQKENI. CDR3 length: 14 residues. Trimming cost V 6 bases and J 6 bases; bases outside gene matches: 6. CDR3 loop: CASSLDRASGELFF. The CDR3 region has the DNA TGTGCCAGCTCGCTGGACAGGGCGTCCGGGGAGCTGTTTTTT.

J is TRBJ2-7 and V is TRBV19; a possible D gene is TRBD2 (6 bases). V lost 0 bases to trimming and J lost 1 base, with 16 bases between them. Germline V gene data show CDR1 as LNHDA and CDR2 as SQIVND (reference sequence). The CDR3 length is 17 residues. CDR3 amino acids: CASSIEFEPSGSYEQYF. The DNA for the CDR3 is TGTGCCAGTAGTATAGAGTTCGAACCGAGCGGGTCCTACGAGCAGTACTTC. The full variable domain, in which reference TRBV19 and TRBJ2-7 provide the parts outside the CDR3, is DGGITQSPKYLFRKEGQNVTLSCEQNLNHDAMYWYRQDPGQGLRLIYYSQIVNDFQKGDIAEGYSVSREKKESFPLTVTSAQKNPTAFYLCASSIEFEPSGSYEQYFGPGTRLTVT.

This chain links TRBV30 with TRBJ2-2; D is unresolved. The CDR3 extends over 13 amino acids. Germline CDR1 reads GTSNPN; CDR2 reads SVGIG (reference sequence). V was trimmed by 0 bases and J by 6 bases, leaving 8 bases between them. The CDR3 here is CAWSVRSSGELFF. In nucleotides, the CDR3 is TGTGCCTGGAGTGTAAGAAGCTCCGGGGAGCTGTTTTTT.

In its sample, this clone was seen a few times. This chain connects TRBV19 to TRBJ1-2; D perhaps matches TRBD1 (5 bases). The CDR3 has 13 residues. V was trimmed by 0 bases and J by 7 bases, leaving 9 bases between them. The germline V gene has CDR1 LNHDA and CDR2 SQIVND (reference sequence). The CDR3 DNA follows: TGTGCCAGTAGTATAGAGACAGTCAGTGGCTACACCTTC. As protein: CASSIETVSGYTF.